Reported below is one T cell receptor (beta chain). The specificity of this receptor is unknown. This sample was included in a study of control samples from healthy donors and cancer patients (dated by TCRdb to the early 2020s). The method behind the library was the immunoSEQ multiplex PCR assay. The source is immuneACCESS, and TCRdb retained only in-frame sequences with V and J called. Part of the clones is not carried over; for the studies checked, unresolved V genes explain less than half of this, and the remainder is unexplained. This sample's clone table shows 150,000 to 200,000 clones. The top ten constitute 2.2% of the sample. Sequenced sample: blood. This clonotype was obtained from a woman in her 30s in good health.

The DNA is as follows: TGTGCCAGCAGCTTAGATGGTCGGGGGCCTGAAGCTTTCTTT. This gives the protein CASSLDGRGPEAFF. This sequence uses TRBV11-2 and TRBJ1-1; the D gene is possibly TRBD1, with 6 bases matching. The germline V gene sets CDR1 to SGHAT and CDR2 to FQNNGV. The CDR3 goes from the cysteine to the phenylalanine over 14 residues. Here the CDR3 DNA is all that survives: 42 bases in frame from base 1. V is pared back by 0 bases and J by 6 bases, with 11 bases lying between the germline termini.